This T cell receptor beta chain was captured in a study of T cell responses to AZD1222 COVID-19 vaccine. Findings and limits, study-wide: Clonal diversity was possibly underestimated; the donors were predominantly white British and more often female.

This CDR3 contains 16 residues. Between the trimmed V and J ends, which lost 2 bases and 10 bases, there was a span of 21 bases. CDR1 is KGHSH and CDR2 is LQKENI in the germline V gene. This clone has only one observation. Its antigen remains unidentified. Sequencing used immunoSEQ multiplex PCR; TCRdb keeps in-frame clones, though not all of them. The sample shows around 79,000 clones, 87% of them seen only once. The input for sequencing was peripheral blood, taken on day 0 of AZD1222 vaccination. The rearrangement uses TRBV18 and TRBJ2-1; possible D gene TRBD1, 6 bases. This sequence was found in an adult in good health. Written as DNA, the CDR3 is TGTGCCAGCTCACCAAATGAGGGGGTTGGTGGAAAAGAGCAGTTCTTC. Protein product: CASSPNEGVGGKEQFF. Variable domain in full (rest from reference TRBV18 and TRBJ2-1): NAGVMQNPRHLVRRRGQEARLRCSPMKGHSHVYWYRQLPEEGLKFMVYLQKENIIDESGMPKERFSAEFPKEGPSILRIQQVVRGDSAAYFCASSPNEGVGGKEQFFGPGTRLTVL.